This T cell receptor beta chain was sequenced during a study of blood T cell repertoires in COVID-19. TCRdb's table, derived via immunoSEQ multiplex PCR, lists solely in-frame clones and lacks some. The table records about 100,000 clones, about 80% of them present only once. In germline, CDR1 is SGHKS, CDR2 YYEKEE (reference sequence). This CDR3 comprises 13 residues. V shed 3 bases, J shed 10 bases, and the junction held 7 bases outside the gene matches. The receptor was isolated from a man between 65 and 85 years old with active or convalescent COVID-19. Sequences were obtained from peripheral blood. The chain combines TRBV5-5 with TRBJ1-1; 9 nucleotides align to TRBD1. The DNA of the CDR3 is TGTGCCAGCAGCTCAACGGACAGGGGAGTAGCTTTCTTT. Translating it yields CASSSTDRGVAFF.